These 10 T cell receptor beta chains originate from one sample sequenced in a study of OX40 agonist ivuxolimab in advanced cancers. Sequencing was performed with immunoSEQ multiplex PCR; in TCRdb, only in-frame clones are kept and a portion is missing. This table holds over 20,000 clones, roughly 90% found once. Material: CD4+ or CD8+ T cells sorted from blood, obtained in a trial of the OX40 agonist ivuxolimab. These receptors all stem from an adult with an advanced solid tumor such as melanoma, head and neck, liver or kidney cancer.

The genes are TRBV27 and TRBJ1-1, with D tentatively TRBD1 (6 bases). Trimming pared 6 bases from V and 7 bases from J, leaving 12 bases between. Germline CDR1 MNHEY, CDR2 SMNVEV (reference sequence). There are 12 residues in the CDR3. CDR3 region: CASSLGGGEAFF. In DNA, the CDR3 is TGTGCCAGCAGCCTGGGAGGGGGTGAAGCTTTCTTT.

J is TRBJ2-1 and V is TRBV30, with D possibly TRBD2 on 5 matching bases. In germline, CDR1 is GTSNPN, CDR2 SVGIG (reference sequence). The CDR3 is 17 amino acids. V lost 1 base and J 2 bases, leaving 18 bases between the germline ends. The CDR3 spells CAWSASTRGPPYNEQFF. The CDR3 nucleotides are TGTGCCTGGAGTGCATCGACACGCGGGCCGCCCTACAATGAGCAGTTCTTC.

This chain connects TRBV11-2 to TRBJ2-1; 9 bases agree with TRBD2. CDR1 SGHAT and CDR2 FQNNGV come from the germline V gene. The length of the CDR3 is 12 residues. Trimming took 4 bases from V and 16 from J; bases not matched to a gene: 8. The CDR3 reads CASSYGTSLSFF. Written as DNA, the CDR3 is TGTGCCAGCAGCTACGGGACTAGCCTATCATTCTTC.

CDR3 residues: CASGLGTLGGSAGELFF. In DNA, the CDR3 is TGTGCTAGTGGTTTGGGGACCTTGGGCGGGAGTGCCGGGGAGCTGTTTTTT. The chain is built from TRBV12-5 and TRBJ2-2, with 7 positions matching TRBD2. The trim removed 1 base at V and 6 bases at J, leaving 11 bases unmatched. Germline V gene data show CDR1 as LGHNT and CDR2 as FRNRAP. The CDR3 covers 17 residues.

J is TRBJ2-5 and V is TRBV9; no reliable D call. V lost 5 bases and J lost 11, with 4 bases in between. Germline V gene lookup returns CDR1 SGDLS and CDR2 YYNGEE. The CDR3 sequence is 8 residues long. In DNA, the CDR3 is TGTGCCAGCAGAGAGCAGTACTTC. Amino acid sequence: CASREQYF.

Here the CDR3 reads CAISDLTSGRTYNEQFF. The CDR3 DNA reads as TGTGCCATCAGTGACCTGACTAGCGGGAGAACCTACAATGAGCAGTTCTTC. The J gene is TRBJ2-1, the V gene TRBV10-3; 12 bases are shared with TRBD2. After removal of 3 bases from V and 2 bases from J, the junction contained 5 bases not matched to a gene. This CDR3 contains 17 residues. Germline CDR1 and CDR2: ENHRY and SYGVKD.

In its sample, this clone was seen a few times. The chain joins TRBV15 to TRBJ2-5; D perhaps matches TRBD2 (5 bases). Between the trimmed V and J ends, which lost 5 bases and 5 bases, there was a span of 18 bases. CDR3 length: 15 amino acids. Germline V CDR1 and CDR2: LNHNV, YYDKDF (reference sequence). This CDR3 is CATSERGQHTETQYF. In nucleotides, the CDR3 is TGTGCCACCAGCGAACGGGGTCAGCACACGGAGACCCAGTACTTC.

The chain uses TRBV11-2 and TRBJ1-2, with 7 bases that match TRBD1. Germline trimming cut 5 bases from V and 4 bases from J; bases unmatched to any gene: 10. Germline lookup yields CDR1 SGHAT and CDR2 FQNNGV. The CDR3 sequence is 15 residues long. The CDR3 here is CASSRRQGQTYGYTF. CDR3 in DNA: TGTGCCAGCAGCCGTAGACAGGGACAGACCTATGGCTACACCTTC. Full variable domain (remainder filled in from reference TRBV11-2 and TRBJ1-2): EAGVAQSPRYKIIEKRQSVAFWCNPISGHATLYWYQQILGQGPKLLIQFQNNGVVDDSQLPKDRFSAERLKGVDSTLKIQPAKLEDSAVYLCASSRRQGQTYGYTFGSGTRLTVV.

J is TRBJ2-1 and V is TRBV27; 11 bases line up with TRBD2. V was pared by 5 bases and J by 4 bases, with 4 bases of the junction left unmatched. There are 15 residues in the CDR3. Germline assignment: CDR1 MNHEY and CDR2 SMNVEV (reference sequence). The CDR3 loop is CASSLGTSGYNEQFF. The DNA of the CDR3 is TGTGCCAGCAGTCTGGGGACTAGCGGTTACAATGAGCAGTTCTTC.

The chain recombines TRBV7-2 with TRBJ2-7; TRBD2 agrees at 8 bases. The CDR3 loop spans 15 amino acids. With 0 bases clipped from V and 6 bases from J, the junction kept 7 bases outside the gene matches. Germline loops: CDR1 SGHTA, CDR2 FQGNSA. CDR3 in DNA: TGTGCCAGCAGCTTAGCCGGGACTAGTCTATCCGAGCAGTACTTC. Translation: CASSLAGTSLSEQYF.